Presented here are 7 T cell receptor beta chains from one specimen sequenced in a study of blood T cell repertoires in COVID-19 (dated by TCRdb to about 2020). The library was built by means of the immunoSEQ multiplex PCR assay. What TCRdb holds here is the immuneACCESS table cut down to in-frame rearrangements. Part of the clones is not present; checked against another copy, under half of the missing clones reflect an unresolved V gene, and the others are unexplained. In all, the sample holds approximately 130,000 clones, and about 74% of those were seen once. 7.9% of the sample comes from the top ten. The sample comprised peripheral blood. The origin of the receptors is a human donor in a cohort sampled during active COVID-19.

CDR3 sequence reads: CASSQVLATEGSEQYF. CDR3 nucleotide sequence: TGTGCCAGCAGCCAAGTCCTCGCAACAGAAGGAAGCGAGCAGTACTTC. The chain is built from TRBV3-1 (or the pseudogene TRBV3-2) and TRBJ2-7; D unclear. CDR3 length equals 16 residues. Germline V CDR1 and CDR2: LGHDT, YNNKEL (reference sequence). V was pared by 1 base and J by 6 bases, with 19 bases between.

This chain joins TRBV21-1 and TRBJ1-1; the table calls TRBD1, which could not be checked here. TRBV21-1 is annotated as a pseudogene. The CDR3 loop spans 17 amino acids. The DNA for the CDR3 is TGTGCCAGCAGCATAGGACAGGGGGCGCCGTGGGGCACTGAAGCTTTCTTT. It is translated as CASSIGQGAPWGTEAFF.

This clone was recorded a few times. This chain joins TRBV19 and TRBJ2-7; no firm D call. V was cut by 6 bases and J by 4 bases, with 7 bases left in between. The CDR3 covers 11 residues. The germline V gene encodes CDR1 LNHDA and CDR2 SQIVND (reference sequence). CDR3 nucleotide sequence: TGTGCCAGTAGCTATAATTACGAGCAGTACTTC. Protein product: CASSYNYEQYF.

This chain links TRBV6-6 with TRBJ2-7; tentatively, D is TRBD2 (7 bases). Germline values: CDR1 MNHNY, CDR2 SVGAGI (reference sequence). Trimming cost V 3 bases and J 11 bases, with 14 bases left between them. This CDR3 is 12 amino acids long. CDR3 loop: CASSYAGASKYF. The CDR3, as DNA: TGTGCCAGCAGTTATGCGGGGGCTAGTAAGTACTTC.

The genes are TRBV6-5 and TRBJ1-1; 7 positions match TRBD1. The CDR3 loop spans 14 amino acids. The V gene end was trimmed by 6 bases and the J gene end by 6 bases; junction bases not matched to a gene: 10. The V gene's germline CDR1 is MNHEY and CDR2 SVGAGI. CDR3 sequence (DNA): TGTGCCAGCAGCTTACAGGGGACAAGCTCTGAAGCTTTCTTT. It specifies CASSLQGTSSEAFF.

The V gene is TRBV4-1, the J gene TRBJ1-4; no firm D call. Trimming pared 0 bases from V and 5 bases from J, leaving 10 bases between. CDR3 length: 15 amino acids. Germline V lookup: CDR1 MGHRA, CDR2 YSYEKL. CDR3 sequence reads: CASSQDIRLNEKLFF. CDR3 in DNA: TGCGCCAGCAGCCAAGATATCAGGCTGAATGAAAAACTGTTTTTT.

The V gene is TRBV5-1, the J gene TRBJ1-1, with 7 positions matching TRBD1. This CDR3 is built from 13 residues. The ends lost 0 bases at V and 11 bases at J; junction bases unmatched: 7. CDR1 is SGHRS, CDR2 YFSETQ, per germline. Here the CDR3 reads CASSLEPTGEAFF. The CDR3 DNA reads TGCGCCAGCAGCTTGGAGCCCACAGGGGAGGCTTTCTTT.